This is a list of T cell receptor beta chains from one sample in a study of blood T cell repertoires in COVID-19. The data were produced by immunoSEQ multiplex PCR, yet TCRdb's version contains in-frame clones alone and is incomplete. The sample carries tens of thousands of clones, about 89% recorded once. The sample comprised peripheral blood. The origin of the receptors is a human donor with acute or convalescent COVID-19. The donor label of this sample is uncertain. CDR3s include the opening cysteine and the closing phenylalanine or tryptophan. The D gene is left open where the match is weak. Size tells how often a clone was seen (once, few, many) or the class of an expanded clone, and some rows leave it out.

j_call | clone_size | v_call | d_call | cdr3_nt | cdr3_aa
TRBJ2-7 | . | TRBV5-1 | . | TGCGCCAGCAGCTTGGCGCCAGGCCATGACTACGAGCAGTACTTC | CASSLAPGHDYEQYF
TRBJ2-6 | . | TRBV29-1 | . | TGCAGCGTTGTAGAGTATGGGGCCAACGTCCTGACTTTC | CSVVEYGANVLTF
TRBJ1-1 | few | TRBV12-3/TRBV12-4 | . | TGTGCCAGCAGTCATGGGCGGGCTGAAGCTTTCTTT | CASSHGRAEAFF
TRBJ1-2 | . | TRBV4-1 | . | TGCGCCAGCAGCCAAGCGGGAACCCTGGCGTATGGCTACACCTTC | CASSQAGTLAYGYTF
TRBJ1-6 | once | TRBV5-1 | . | TGCGCCAGCAGCTTGGGGGGACTTGGGTCACCCCTCCACTTT | CASSLGGLGSPLHF
TRBJ1-2 | once | TRBV28 | TRBD1 | TGTGCCAGCAGTCTCATCGGGACAGGGGCCAACTATGGCTACACCTTC | CASSLIGTGANYGYTF
TRBJ1-2 | . | TRBV2 | . | TGTGCCAGCAGGCTCCGGGACTTCGGCTACACCTTC | CASRLRDFGYTF
TRBJ1-5 | . | TRBV15 | TRBD1 | TGTGCCACCAGCAGGATCAGGGACAGGGATCAGCCCCAGCATTTT | CATSRIRDRDQPQHF
TRBJ1-2 | . | TRBV9 | TRBD1 | TGTGCCAGCACCCGACAGGGGGGAACAGACTACACCTTC | CASTRQGGTDYTF
TRBJ2-5 | . | TRBV5-1 | . | TGCGCCAGCACCCCAGGGGCTTCAGAGACCCAGTACTTC | CASTPGASETQYF
TRBJ2-4 | . | TRBV7-9 | TRBD1 | TGTGCCAGCGGTCCCGGGACAGATTTCCTAGCCAAAAACATTCAGTACTTC | CASGPGTDFLAKNIQYF
TRBJ1-3 | . | TRBV2 | . | TGTGCCAGCAGTGAAAGTCGGGCAGGGGGAAACACCATATATTTT | CASSESRAGGNTIYF
TRBJ2-3 | . | TRBV12-5 | . | TGTGCTAGTGGTTTGAAACAGGGGGGGGGCACAGATACGCAGTATTTT | CASGLKQGGGTDTQYF
TRBJ2-3 | . | TRBV6-6 | TRBD2 | TGTGCCAGCAGGTCGGGGGGGGGCACAGATACGCAGTATTTT | CASRSGGGTDTQYF
TRBJ2-4 | . | TRBV11-2 | . | TGTGCCAGCAGCTTAGATGCCACGGGAAGTGGCATTCAGTACTTC | CASSLDATGSGIQYF
TRBJ2-3 | . | TRBV7-2 | TRBD1 | TGTGCCAGCAGCTTAGGGGCAGGGGGCCTCACAGATACGCAGTATTTT | CASSLGAGGLTDTQYF
TRBJ2-1 | . | TRBV9 | TRBD2 | TGTGCCAGCAGCGTAGCCTCTAGCGGGGGGGCCACTGAGCAGTTCTTC | CASSVASSGGATEQFF
TRBJ2-7 | . | TRBV6-5 | . | TGTGCCAGCAGCCCCCACTCTCAGGGAAAGTACGAGCAGTACTTC | CASSPHSQGKYEQYF
TRBJ2-5 | . | TRBV19 | . | TGTGCCAGTAGTATCCCCGAGGAGGAGACCCAGTACTTC | CASSIPEEETQYF
TRBJ2-1 | . | TRBV30 | . | TGTGCCTGGAGTATATTGCGGACTTTGTACAATGAGCAGTTCTTC | CAWSILRTLYNEQFF
TRBJ1-1 | few | TRBV6-5 | . | TGTGCCAGCAGTAAACTTGAACCCGGTGCTGAAGCTTTCTTT | CASSKLEPGAEAFF
TRBJ2-1 | . | TRBV10-3 | . | TGTGCCATCAGTGAGTGGGCAGGGTCCAATGAGCAGTTCTTC | CAISEWAGSNEQFF
TRBJ1-3 | . | TRBV19 | . | TGTGCCAGTAGTATCGCAGGGAAGGCTTCTGGAAACACCATATATTTT | CASSIAGKASGNTIYF
TRBJ2-7 | . | TRBV6-5 | . | TGTGCCAGCAGTTCGACGGGGGTCTACGAGCAGTACTTC | CASSSTGVYEQYF
TRBJ2-1 | . | TRBV5-8 | TRBD2 | TGTGCCAGCAGCTTTAGCGGGCAGTCCTACAATGAGCAGTTCTTC | CASSFSGQSYNEQFF
TRBJ2-1 | . | TRBV19 | TRBD2 | TGTGCCAGTAGTGCCAGCGGGGGATCCTACAATGAGCAGTTCTTC | CASSASGGSYNEQFF
TRBJ2-3 | . | TRBV3-1/TRBV3-2 | TRBD2 | TGTGCCAGCAGGCCTGATAGCGGGGGGGCCTCGGATACGCAGTATTTT | CASRPDSGGASDTQYF
TRBJ1-1 | . | TRBV30 | . | TGTGCCTGGACTCGAGGGACTGAAGCTTTCTTT | CAWTRGTEAFF
TRBJ2-5 | . | TRBV7-2 | TRBD2 | TGTGCCAGCAGCCCCCCCACCGGGACTAGCGGGGGGAAGACCCAGTACTTC | CASSPPTGTSGGKTQYF
TRBJ2-3 | . | TRBV14 | TRBD2 | TGTGCCAGCAGCAAAAGCGTCCTAGCGGGGGTTAACCGTGATACGCAGTATTTT | CASSKSVLAGVNRDTQYF